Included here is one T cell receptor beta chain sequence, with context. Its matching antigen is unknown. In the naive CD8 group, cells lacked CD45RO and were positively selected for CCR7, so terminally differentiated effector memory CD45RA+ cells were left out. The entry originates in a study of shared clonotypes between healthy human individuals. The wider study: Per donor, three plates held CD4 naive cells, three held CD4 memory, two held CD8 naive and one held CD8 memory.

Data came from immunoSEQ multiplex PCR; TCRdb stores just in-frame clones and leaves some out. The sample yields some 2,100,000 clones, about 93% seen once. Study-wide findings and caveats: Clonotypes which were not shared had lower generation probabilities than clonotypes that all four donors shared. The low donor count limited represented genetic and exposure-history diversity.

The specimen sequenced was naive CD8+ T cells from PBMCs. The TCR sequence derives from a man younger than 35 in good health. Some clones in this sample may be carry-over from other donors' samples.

The CDR3 DNA is TGTGCCAGCAGCTTCTTTCTCCGACGGACCAAGGACTACGAGCAGTACTTC. Translation gives CASSFFLRRTKDYEQYF. The chain is built from TRBV13 and TRBJ2-7; D is ambiguous. Trimming removed 3 bases from V and 3 bases from J, with 21 bases in between. The CDR3 is 17 residues long. The germline V gene encodes CDR1 PRHDT and CDR2 FYEKMQ (reference sequence). The complete variable domain, with remaining parts taken from reference TRBV13 and TRBJ2-7, reads AAGVIQSPRHLIKEKRETATLKCYPIPRHDTVYWYQQGPGQDPQFLISFYEKMQSDKGSIPDRFSAQQFSDYHSELNMSSLELGDSALYFCASSFFLRRTKDYEQYFGPGTRLTVT.